The present entry profiles one TCR beta chain with its context. What it binds is not known. The data belong to a study of cytomegalovirus exposure and HLA in healthy donors. About the study: Earlier findings included roughly 120 million unique TCR beta sequences obtained from roughly 200 million T cells. Study-wide results and caveats: TCR beta V segments were, for the most part, productive about 87% or about 30% of the time in an earlier analysis. Reports indicate that TCR beta sequences accurately predicted the HLA-A and HLA-B alleles of most subjects.

PCR used 60 Vbeta primers and 13 Jbeta primers. This table comes from immunoSEQ multiplex PCR, and its TCRdb copy is limited to in-frame clones, with some not included. The data contain about 160,000 clones, about 86% of them singletons. The receptor's source is a woman under 30 in good health and CMV-seronegative. The specimen sequenced was PBMCs.

The CDR3 loop reads CASSVVPNEQFF. For the CDR3, the DNA is TGTGCCAGCAGTGTAGTCCCCAATGAGCAGTTCTTC. The gene calls are TRBV2 and TRBJ2-1; no clear D gene. The V gene lost 4 bases and the J gene lost 6 bases, with 7 bases spanning the gap. The V gene's germline CDR1 is SNHLY and CDR2 FYNNEI. The CDR3 is made up of 12 amino acids.